This TCR beta chain was captured by sequencing in a study of CD8 T cells in ankylosing spondylitis. The study, taken as a whole, reports: A TCR beta motif of several highly homologous variants seemed to mark ankylosing spondylitis blood.

This clonotype was observed a few times. The antigen is undetermined. TCRdb reanalysed the 5' RACE reads using MiXCR and keeps one entry per CDR3 protein. The data contain tens of thousands of distinct CDR3 sequences, approximately 30% of them singletons. V gave up 1 base and J gave up 1 base; unmatched junction bases: 9. This CDR3 contains 17 residues. The V gene's germline CDR1 is SGHRS and CDR2 YFSETQ. The rearrangement joins TRBV5-1 to TRBJ2-5; 8 bases line up with TRBD2. The TCR originated in a male donor with ankylosing spondylitis or in good health (not recorded which). The sample was blood, either unsorted or a sorted T cell fraction (not recorded which). The CDR3 loop is CASSLKPPGTSQETQYF. The CDR3 bases are TGCGCCAGCAGCTTGAAACCTCCCGGGACTAGCCAAGAGACCCAGTACTTC. The full variable domain, in which reference TRBV5-1 and TRBJ2-5 provide the parts outside the CDR3, is KAGVTQTPRYLIKTRGQQVTLSCSPISGHRSVSWYQQTPGQGLQFLFEYFSETQRNKGNFPGRFSGRQFSNSRSEMNVSTLELGDSALYLCASSLKPPGTSQETQYFGPGTRLLVL.